Listed here are 9 T cell receptor beta chains from one sample, sequenced in a study of blood T cell repertoires in COVID-19. Sequencing was performed with immunoSEQ multiplex PCR; in TCRdb, only in-frame clones are kept and a portion is missing. The sample has approximately 130,000 clones; around 78% are singletons. Sequencing was carried out using peripheral blood. All receptors come from a human donor in a cohort sampled during active COVID-19.

The chain has TRBV19 and TRBJ1-1; TRBD1 might be the D (5 bases). The CDR3 loop spans 14 amino acids. The V end was cut by 4 bases, the J end by 8 bases, with 17 bases between. CDR1 is LNHDA and CDR2 is SQIVND in the germline V gene (reference sequence). This chain's CDR3 is CASSSTGTLPEAFF. The CDR3 DNA sequence: TGTGCCAGTAGTAGCACCGGGACTCTCCCAGAAGCTTTCTTT.

DNA of the CDR3: TGTGCCAGCAGTTTTCGCTCCATAACTAGCGGGTCGAAATACAATGAGCAGTTCTTC. Translating it yields CASSFRSITSGSKYNEQFF. This chain joins TRBV27 and TRBJ2-1; 9 bases agree with TRBD2. Germline values: CDR1 MNHEY, CDR2 SMNVEV (reference sequence). The J segment lost 4 bases and the V segment lost 3 bases, leaving 16 bases of the junction unmatched. The CDR3 runs 19 residues.

Here the CDR3 DNA reads TGTGCCAGCAGCTTGTATTCCGATTCACCCCTCCACTTT. It translates to CASSLYSDSPLHF. This chain uses TRBV5-4 with TRBJ1-6; D is undetermined. From germline, CDR1 is SGHNT and CDR2 YYREEE (reference sequence). This CDR3 is built from 13 residues. Trimming took off 1 base at V and 8 bases at J, with 7 bases between the two ends.

V gene TRBV7-2 combines with J gene TRBJ1-3; the D gene is possibly TRBD1 (6 bases). The ends were cut back, 3 bases at V and 0 bases at J, with 12 bases in the middle. Germline V gene lookup returns CDR1 SGHTA and CDR2 FQGNSA. This CDR3 has 16 residues. The CDR3 here is CASSFLSGVSGNTIYF. For the CDR3, the DNA is TGTGCCAGCAGCTTCTTATCAGGGGTCTCTGGAAACACCATATATTTT.

This clone appeared a single time. The J gene is TRBJ2-1, the V gene TRBV3-1 (or the pseudogene TRBV3-2); the match to TRBD2 covers 9 bases. The CDR3 totals 16 residues. V dropped 4 bases and J dropped 3; count of bases not matched to a gene: 7. Germline assignment: CDR1 LGHDT and CDR2 YNNKEL (reference sequence). The DNA of the CDR3 is TGTGCCAGCAGCCGACAAGCGGGGGGAAGCTACAATGAGCAGTTCTTC. Translated: CASSRQAGGSYNEQFF.

J is TRBJ1-2 and V is TRBV2, with 8 bases identical to TRBD1. This CDR3 spans 14 amino acids. CDR1 and CDR2 from the germline V gene are SNHLY and FYNNEI. V trimming: 6 bases; J trimming: 6 bases; junction bases outside the gene matches: 9. CDR3: CASSRDRTEDGYTF. The CDR3 DNA reads as TGTGCCAGCAGCCGGGACAGGACAGAAGATGGCTACACCTTC.

As for this clone: The sample carries other DNA sequences with the same CDR3. The chain carries TRBV18 and TRBJ2-1, with no clear D. Germline V gene data show CDR1 as KGHSH and CDR2 as LQKENI. The CDR3 is 11 amino acids. The V and J ends lost 3 bases and 8 bases respectively, with 5 bases between them. The CDR3: CASSPGYEQFF. Written as DNA, the CDR3 is TGTGCCAGCTCACCGGGCTATGAGCAGTTCTTC.

The V gene is TRBV6-5, the J gene TRBJ1-3; D not resolved. This CDR3 region has 12 residues. Germline CDR1 reads MNHEY; CDR2 reads SVGAGI. Trimming took 10 bases from V and 0 from J, leaving 7 bases between them. CDR3 nucleotide sequence: TGTGCCACCATTAGCTCTGGAAACACCATATATTTT. Translated, it gives CATISSGNTIYF.

The rearrangement links TRBV11-2 to TRBJ2-7; 8 bases fit TRBD2. Trimming cost V 8 bases and J 5 bases; bases outside gene matches: 20. The CDR3 has 17 amino acids. Germline V gives CDR1 SGHAT, CDR2 FQNNGV. CDR3 loop: CASEVGNLLADIHEQYF. DNA of the CDR3: TGTGCCAGCGAAGTTGGGAATCTACTAGCGGATATACACGAGCAGTACTTC.